Listed here are 7 T cell receptor beta chains from one sample, sequenced in a study of blood T cell repertoires in COVID-19. TCRdb's copy holds only in-frame clones and misses some; the assay was immunoSEQ multiplex PCR. This sample yields more than 200,000 clones, of which 80% to 95% are seen a single time; approximately 1.9% belongs to the top ten. Sequencing input: PBMCs or T cells enriched from blood (not recorded which). The receptor source for this set is a woman aged 18-35 years who had recovered from COVID-19.

This CDR3 reads CASSLRQYNEQFF. For the CDR3, the DNA is TGCGCCAGCAGCCTCCGACAGTACAATGAGCAGTTCTTC. The chain links TRBV4-1 to TRBJ2-1; D is possibly TRBD1 (5 bases). The CDR3 has 13 residues. Germline V CDR1 and CDR2: MGHRA, YSYEKL. V lost 4 bases, J lost 4 bases, and 8 bases lay in between.

This chain joins TRBV7-2 and TRBJ2-1; TRBD2 aligns across 11 bases. CDR3 length: 15 residues. From germline, CDR1 is SGHTA and CDR2 FQGNSA. V was clipped by 1 base and J by 9 bases; unmatched bases: 5. The chain's CDR3 is CASSLGSGGAFEQFF. CDR3 in DNA: TGTGCCAGCAGCTTAGGTAGCGGGGGGGCATTTGAGCAGTTCTTC. Drawing the rest from reference TRBV7-2 and TRBJ2-1, the complete variable domain is GAGVSQSPSNKVTEKGKDVELRCDPISGHTALYWYRQSLGQGLEFLIYFQGNSAPDKSGLPSDRFSAERTGGSVSTLTIQRTQQEDSAVYLCASSLGSGGAFEQFFGPGTRLTVL.

This chain links TRBV9 with TRBJ2-5, with TRBD2 as a possible D gene (5 bases). The V gene's germline CDR1 is SGDLS and CDR2 YYNGEE. The CDR3 covers 18 residues. Trimming cost V 0 bases and J 2 bases, with 20 bases left between them. The CDR3 DNA reads as TGTGCCAGCAGCGTAGGCATGAGAGGAGGCTCGGGGCAAGAGACCCAGTACTTC. This gives the protein CASSVGMRGGSGQETQYF.

This clone appeared a few times. The rearrangement joins TRBV5-4 to TRBJ1-2; 9 bases fit TRBD1. Trimming at V came to 4 bases and at J to 6 bases, leaving 4 bases not matched to a gene. CDR1 and CDR2 (germline): SGHNT, YYREEE (reference sequence). This CDR3 spans 13 amino acids. The CDR3 sequence is CASSLQGANGYTF. In DNA form, the CDR3 reads TGTGCCAGCAGCCTACAGGGGGCGAATGGCTACACCTTC.

The chain employs TRBV5-1 and TRBJ1-1; D gene ambiguous. The length of the CDR3 is 17 residues. The V gene lost 0 bases and the J gene lost 7 bases, with 22 bases spanning the gap. From germline, CDR1 is SGHRS and CDR2 YFSETQ. This CDR3 is CASSLGPPEIPTDEAFF. As DNA, the CDR3 is TGCGCCAGCAGCTTGGGGCCCCCAGAAATACCTACAGATGAAGCTTTCTTT.

J is TRBJ1-2 and V is TRBV3-1 (or the pseudogene TRBV3-2); unclear D gene. CDR1 and CDR2 from the germline V gene are LGHDT and YNNKEL (reference sequence). V was clipped by 0 bases and J by 2 bases, with 7 bases between them. The length of the CDR3 is 14 residues. The CDR3 is CASSQDPRNYGYTF. As DNA, the CDR3 is TGTGCCAGCAGCCAAGATCCCAGGAACTATGGCTACACCTTC.

The CDR3 region has the DNA TGTGCCAGCACCAATAGGCCCGGGACAGAGGAGCAGTTCTTC. Translating gives CASTNRPGTEEQFF. The rearrangement links TRBV28 to TRBJ2-1; 7 bases are shared with TRBD1. The CDR3 sequence is 14 residues long. Germline CDR1 reads MDHEN; CDR2 reads SYDVKM. V shed 7 bases and J 10 bases; nucleotides not matched to a gene: 13.